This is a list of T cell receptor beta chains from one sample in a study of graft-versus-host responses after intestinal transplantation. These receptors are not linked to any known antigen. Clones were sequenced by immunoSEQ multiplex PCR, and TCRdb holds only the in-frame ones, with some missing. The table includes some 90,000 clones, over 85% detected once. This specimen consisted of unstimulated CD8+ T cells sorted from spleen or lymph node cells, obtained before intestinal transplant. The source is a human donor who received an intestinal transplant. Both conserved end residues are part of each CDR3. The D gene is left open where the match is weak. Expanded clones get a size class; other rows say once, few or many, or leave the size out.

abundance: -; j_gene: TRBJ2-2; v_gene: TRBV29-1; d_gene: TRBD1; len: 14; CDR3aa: CSVSGTVNTGELFF; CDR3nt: TGCAGCGTATCCGGGACAGTGAACACCGGGGAGCTGTTTTTT
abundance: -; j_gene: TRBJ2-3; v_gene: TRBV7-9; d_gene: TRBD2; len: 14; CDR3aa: CASTGTSDTDTQYF; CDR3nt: TGTGCCAGCACAGGGACTAGCGACACAGATACGCAGTATTTT
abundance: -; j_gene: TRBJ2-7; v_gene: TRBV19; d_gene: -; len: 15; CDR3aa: CASSIGTHSNYEQYF; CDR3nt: TGTGCCAGTAGTATAGGGACACATTCTAACTACGAGCAGTACTTC
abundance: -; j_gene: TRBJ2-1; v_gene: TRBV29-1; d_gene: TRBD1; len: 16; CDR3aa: CSVAASGTGDYNEQFF; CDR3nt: TGCAGCGTTGCCGCGTCCGGGACAGGCGACTACAATGAGCAGTTCTTC
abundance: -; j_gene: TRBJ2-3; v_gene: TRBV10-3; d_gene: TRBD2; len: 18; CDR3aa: CATKPVAGGYDSTDTQYF; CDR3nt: TGTGCCACCAAACCCGTCGCGGGGGGGTATGATAGCACAGATACGCAGTATTTT
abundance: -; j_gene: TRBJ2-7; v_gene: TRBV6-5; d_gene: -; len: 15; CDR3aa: CASSSTLRGTYEQYF; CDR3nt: TGTGCCAGCAGTTCGACCCTTCGGGGAACCTACGAGCAGTACTTC
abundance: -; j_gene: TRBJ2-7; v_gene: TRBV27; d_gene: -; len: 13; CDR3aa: CASSLAGPYEQYF; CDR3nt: TGTGCCAGCAGTTTAGCGGGGCCCTACGAGCAGTACTTC
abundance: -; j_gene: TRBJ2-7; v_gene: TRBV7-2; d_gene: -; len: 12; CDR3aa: CASSHPSYEQYF; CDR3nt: TGTGCCAGCAGCCATCCCTCCTACGAGCAGTACTTC
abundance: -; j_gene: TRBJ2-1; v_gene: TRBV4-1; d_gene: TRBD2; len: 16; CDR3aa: CASSQGLAGLYNEQFF; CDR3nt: TGCGCCAGCAGCCAAGGACTAGCGGGCCTCTACAATGAGCAGTTCTTC
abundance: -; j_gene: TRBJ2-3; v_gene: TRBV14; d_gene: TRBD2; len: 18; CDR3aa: CASSLRTSGFTLTDTQYF; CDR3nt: TGTGCCAGCAGCCTCCGGACTAGCGGGTTTACCCTCACAGATACGCAGTATTTT
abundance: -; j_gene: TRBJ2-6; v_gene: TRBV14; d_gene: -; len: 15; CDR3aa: CASSRRDSGANVLTF; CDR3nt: TGTGCCAGCAGCCGCAGGGACTCTGGGGCCAACGTCCTGACTTTC
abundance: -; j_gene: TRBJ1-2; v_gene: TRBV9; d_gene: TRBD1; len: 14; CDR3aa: CASSGQGAPYGYTF; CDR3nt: TGTGCCAGCAGCGGACAGGGGGCACCCTATGGCTACACCTTC
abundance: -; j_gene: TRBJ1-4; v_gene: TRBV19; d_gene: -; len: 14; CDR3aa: CASNRQATNEKLFF; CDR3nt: TGTGCCAGTAACCGACAGGCAACTAATGAAAAACTGTTTTTT
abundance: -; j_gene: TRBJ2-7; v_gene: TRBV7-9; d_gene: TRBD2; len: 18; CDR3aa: CASSTTLAPSGGPYEQYF; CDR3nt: TGTGCCAGCAGCACGACGCTCGCCCCTAGCGGGGGCCCTTACGAGCAGTACTTC
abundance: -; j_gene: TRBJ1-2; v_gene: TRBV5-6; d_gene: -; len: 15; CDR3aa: CASSLGRAINYGYTF; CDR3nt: TGTGCCAGCAGCTTGGGCAGGGCCATAAACTATGGCTACACCTTC
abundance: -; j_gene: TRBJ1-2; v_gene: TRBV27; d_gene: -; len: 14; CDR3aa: CASSSRQRNYGYTF; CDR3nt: TGTGCCAGCAGTTCTCGACAGAGAAACTATGGCTACACCTTC
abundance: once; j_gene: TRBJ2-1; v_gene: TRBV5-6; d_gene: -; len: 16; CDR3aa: CASSPGVGRDPTEQFF; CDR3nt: TGTGCCAGCAGCCCGGGGGTAGGGCGGGACCCTACTGAGCAGTTCTTC
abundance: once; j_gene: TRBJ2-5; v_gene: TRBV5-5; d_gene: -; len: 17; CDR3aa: CASSLGTGLPLQETQYF; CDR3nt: TGTGCCAGCAGCTTGGGGACAGGACTACCGCTCCAAGAGACCCAGTACTTC
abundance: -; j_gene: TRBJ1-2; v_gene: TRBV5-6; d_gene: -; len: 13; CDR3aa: CASSLGRGGGYTF; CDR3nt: TGTGCCAGCAGCTTGGGCAGGGGTGGTGGCTACACCTTC
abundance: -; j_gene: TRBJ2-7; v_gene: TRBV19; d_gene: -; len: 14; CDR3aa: CASSIATGSYEQYF; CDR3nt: TGTGCCAGTAGTATAGCCACAGGGAGCTACGAGCAGTACTTC
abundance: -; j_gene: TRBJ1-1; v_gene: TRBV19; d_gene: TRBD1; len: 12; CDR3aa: CASTTGSTEAFF; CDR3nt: TGTGCCAGTACGACAGGGTCCACTGAAGCTTTCTTT
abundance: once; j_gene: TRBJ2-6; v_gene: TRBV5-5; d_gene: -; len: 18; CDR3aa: CASSLEEAAGVGANVLTF; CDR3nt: TGTGCCAGCAGCTTGGAAGAAGCGGCGGGTGTGGGGGCCAACGTCCTGACTTTC
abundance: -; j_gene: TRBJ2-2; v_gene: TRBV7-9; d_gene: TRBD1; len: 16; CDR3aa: CASSLSDRGFGGELFF; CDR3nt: TGTGCCAGCAGCTTATCCGACAGGGGGTTTGGCGGGGAGCTGTTTTTT
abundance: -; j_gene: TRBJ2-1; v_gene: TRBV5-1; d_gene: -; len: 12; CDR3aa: CASSTDLSEQFF; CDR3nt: TGCGCCAGCAGCACGGACTTAAGTGAGCAGTTCTTC
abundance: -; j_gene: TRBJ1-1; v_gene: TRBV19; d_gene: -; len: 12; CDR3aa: CASTQGGVEAFF; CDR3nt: TGTGCCAGTACCCAAGGAGGGGTCGAAGCTTTCTTT
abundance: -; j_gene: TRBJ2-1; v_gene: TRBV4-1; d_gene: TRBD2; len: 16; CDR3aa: CASSQADRLAGGDLFF; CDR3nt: TGCGCCAGCAGCCAGGCCGACAGACTAGCGGGAGGTGATTTGTTCTTC
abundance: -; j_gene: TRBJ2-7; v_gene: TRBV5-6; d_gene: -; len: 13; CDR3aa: CASSWYSYYEQYF; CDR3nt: TGTGCCAGCAGCTGGTACAGCTACTACGAGCAGTACTTC
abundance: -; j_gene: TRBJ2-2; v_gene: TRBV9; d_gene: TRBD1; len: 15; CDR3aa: CASSVDDRVTGELFF; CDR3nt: TGTGCCAGCAGCGTAGATGACAGGGTCACCGGGGAGCTGTTTTTT
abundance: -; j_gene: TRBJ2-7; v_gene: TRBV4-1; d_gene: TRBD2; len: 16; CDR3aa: CASKQQGTSGFYEQYF; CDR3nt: TGCGCCAGCAAGCAGCAGGGGACTAGCGGCTTCTACGAGCAGTACTTC
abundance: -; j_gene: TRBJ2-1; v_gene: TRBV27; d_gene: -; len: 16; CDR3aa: CASSLFPGSWVNEQFF; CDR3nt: TGTGCCAGCAGTTTATTTCCCGGGAGTTGGGTCAATGAGCAGTTCTTC
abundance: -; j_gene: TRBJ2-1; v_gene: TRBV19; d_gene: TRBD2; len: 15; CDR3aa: CASRGLAGGYNEQFF; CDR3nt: TGTGCCAGTAGGGGTCTAGCGGGGGGTTACAATGAGCAGTTCTTC
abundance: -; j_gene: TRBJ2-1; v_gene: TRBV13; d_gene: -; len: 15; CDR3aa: CASSESGDGEDEQFF; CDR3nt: TGTGCCAGCAGCGAAAGCGGCGACGGGGAAGATGAGCAGTTCTTC
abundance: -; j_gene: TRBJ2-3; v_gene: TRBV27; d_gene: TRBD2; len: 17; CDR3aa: CASSLLAGGLDTDTQYF; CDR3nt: TGTGCCAGCAGTTTACTAGCGGGGGGGCTCGACACAGATACGCAGTATTTT
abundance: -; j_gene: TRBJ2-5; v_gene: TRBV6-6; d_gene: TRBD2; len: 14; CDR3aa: CASCGGGWEETQYF; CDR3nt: TGTGCCAGCTGTGGGGGGGGGTGGGAAGAGACCCAGTACTTC
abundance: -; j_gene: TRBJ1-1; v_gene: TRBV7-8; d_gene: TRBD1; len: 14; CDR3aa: CASSLVPGQGEAFF; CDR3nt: TGTGCCAGCAGCTTAGTCCCGGGACAGGGGGAAGCTTTCTTT
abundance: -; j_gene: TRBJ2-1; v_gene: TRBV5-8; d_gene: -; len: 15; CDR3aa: CASTGVRQGWDEQFF; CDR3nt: TGTGCCAGCACCGGTGTAAGGCAGGGCTGGGATGAGCAGTTCTTC
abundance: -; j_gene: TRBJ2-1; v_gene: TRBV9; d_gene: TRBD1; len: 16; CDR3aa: CASSAGGQVVYNEQFF; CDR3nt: TGTGCCAGCAGCGCAGGTGGACAGGTCGTCTACAATGAGCAGTTCTTC
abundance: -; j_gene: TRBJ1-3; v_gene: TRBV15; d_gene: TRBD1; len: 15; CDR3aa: CATSNQQGGENTIYF; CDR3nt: TGTGCCACCAGCAATCAACAGGGGGGGGAAAACACCATATATTTT
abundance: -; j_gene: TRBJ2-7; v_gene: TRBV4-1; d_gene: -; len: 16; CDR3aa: CASSHPSTSGGYEQYF; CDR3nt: TGCGCCAGCAGCCACCCCAGCACCTCTGGAGGCTACGAGCAGTACTTC
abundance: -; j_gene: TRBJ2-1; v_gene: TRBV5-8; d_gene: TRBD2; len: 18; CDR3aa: CASSLRFTRLASYNEQFF; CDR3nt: TGTGCCAGCAGCCTCAGATTTACCCGACTAGCGAGTTACAATGAGCAGTTCTTC
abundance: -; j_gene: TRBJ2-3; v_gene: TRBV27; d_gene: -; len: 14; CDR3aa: CASSFGVATDTQYF; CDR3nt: TGTGCCAGCAGTTTCGGGGTAGCCACAGATACGCAGTATTTT
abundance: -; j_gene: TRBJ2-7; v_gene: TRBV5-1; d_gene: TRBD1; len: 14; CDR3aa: CASSSTGGSYEQYF; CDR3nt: TGCGCCAGCAGTTCGACAGGGGGGTCCTACGAGCAGTACTTC
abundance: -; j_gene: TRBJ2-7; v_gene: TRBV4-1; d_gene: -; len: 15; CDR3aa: CASSQEWPTDYGQYF; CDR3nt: TGCGCCAGCAGCCAAGAATGGCCGACCGACTACGGGCAGTACTTC
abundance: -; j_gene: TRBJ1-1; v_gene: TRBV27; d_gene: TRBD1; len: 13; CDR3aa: CASSLTGRTEAFF; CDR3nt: TGTGCCAGCAGTCTGACAGGGCGGACAGAAGCTTTCTTT
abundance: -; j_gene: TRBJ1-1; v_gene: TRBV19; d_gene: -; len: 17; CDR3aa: CASSIGDRAGLDTEAFF; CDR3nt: TGTGCCAGTAGTATCGGGGACCGAGCGGGTCTGGACACTGAAGCTTTCTTT
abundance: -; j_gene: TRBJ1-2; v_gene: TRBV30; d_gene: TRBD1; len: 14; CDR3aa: CAWSYRGANYGYTF; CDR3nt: TGTGCCTGGAGCTACAGGGGAGCTAACTATGGCTACACCTTC
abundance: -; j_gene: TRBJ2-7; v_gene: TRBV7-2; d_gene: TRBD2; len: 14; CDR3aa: CASSFSSGSYEQYF; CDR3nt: TGTGCCAGCAGCTTTTCTAGCGGCAGCTACGAGCAGTACTTC
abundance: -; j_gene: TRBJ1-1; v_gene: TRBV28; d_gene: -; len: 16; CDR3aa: CASSLTPQASHTEAFF; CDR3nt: TGTGCCAGCAGTTTAACCCCGCAGGCCAGTCACACTGAAGCTTTCTTT
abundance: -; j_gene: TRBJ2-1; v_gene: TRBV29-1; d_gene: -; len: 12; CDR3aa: CSVDRAYNEQFF; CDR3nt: TGCAGCGTTGACAGGGCCTACAATGAGCAGTTCTTC
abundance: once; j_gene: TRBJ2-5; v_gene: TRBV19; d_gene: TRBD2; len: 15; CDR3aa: CASSILAGGLETQYF; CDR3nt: TGTGCCAGTAGTATTCTGGCGGGGGGGCTGGAGACCCAGTACTTC
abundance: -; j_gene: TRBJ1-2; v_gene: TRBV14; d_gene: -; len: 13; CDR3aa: CASSQQTGWGYTF; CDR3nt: TGTGCCAGCAGCCAGCAGACAGGTTGGGGCTACACCTTC
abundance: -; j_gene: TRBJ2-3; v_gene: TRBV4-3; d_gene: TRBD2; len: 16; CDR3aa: CASSQEYGGGADTQYF; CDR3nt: TGCGCCAGCAGCCAAGAGTACGGGGGGGGAGCAGATACGCAGTATTTT
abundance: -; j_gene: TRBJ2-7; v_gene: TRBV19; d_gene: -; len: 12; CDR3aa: CASSVAPGEQYF; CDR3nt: TGTGCCAGTAGTGTCGCCCCGGGAGAGCAGTACTTC